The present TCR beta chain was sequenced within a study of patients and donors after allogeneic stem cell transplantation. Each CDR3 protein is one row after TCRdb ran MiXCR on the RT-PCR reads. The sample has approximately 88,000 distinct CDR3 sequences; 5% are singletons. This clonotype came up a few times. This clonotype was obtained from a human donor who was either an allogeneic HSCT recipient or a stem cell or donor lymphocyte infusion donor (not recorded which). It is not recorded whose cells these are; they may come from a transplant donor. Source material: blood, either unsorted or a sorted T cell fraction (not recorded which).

CDR3 bases: TGTGCCAGCAGCTTGGACGGCCCCACGGGGGAGCAGTACTTC. It is translated as CASSLDGPTGEQYF. The V gene is TRBV5-4, the J gene TRBJ2-7, with D perhaps TRBD2 (5 bases). This CDR3 is built from 14 residues. Germline CDR1 SGHNT, CDR2 YYREEE (reference sequence). The germline V and J ends were trimmed by 0 bases and 7 bases, with 14 bases remaining between them.